The 30 T cell receptor beta chains below all came from one sample that was sequenced in a study of cytomegalovirus exposure and HLA in healthy donors. The study ran its PCR with 60 Vbeta and 13 Jbeta primers. TCRdb's copy holds only in-frame clones and misses some; the assay was immunoSEQ multiplex PCR. The sample holds about 130,000 clones; 74% are singletons and the top ten take approximately 5.4%. The specimen sequenced was PBMCs. All receptors come from a woman aged 50 to 60 in good health and CMV-seropositive.

The chain uses TRBV7-6 and TRBJ2-1; the D gene is possibly TRBD2 (5 bases). V lost 4 bases and J 4 bases, leaving 14 bases between the germline ends. The CDR3 has 15 residues. Germline V gene data show CDR1 as SGHVS and CDR2 as FNYEAQ. CDR3 bases: TGTGCCAGCAGCTCCCCTTCGGACTCTTACAATGAGCAGTTCTTC. The encoded protein is CASSSPSDSYNEQFF.

The rearrangement uses TRBV6-5 and TRBJ1-2; TRBD1 might be the D (6 bases). CDR1 and CDR2 from the germline V gene are MNHEY and SVGAGI. Trimming took off 6 bases at V and 8 bases at J, with 19 bases between the two ends. CDR3 length equals 14 residues. In DNA, the CDR3 is TGTGCCAGCAGCCGAAGCGGGGAAGGGGGAGGCTACACCTTC. Its protein product is CASSRSGEGGGYTF.

The chain joins TRBV5-8 to TRBJ2-1; 11 nucleotides align to TRBD2. Germline V gene lookup returns CDR1 SGHTS and CDR2 YDEGEE. The CDR3 loop spans 16 amino acids. The trim removed 1 base at V and 3 bases at J, leaving 3 bases unmatched. The DNA for the CDR3 is TGTGCCAGCAGCTTGATTCTAGCGGGGGGCTACAATGAGCAGTTCTTC. Translated: CASSLILAGGYNEQFF.

The table lists this clone with a few counts. This chain links TRBV7-8 with TRBJ2-1, with 11 bases aligning to TRBD2. Unmatched junction bases numbered 29, after V lost 3 bases and J lost 10 bases. This CDR3 has 22 amino acids. Germline CDR1 reads SGHVS; CDR2 reads FQNEAQ. This CDR3 reads CASSLGKSLGSFSGGGRGEQFF. In nucleotides, the CDR3 is TGTGCCAGCAGCTTGGGGAAGTCTTTGGGCTCCTTTAGCGGGGGGGGCCGTGGGGAGCAGTTCTTC.

This clone showed up just a few times. This chain connects TRBV6-5 to TRBJ2-2; tentatively, D is TRBD2 (5 bases). The CDR3 length is 14 residues. CDR1 and CDR2 (germline): MNHEY, SVGAGI. V was clipped by 7 bases and J by 8 bases, with 17 bases between them. The CDR3 spells CASIRDPGSGELFF. CDR3 DNA sequence: TGTGCCAGCATTCGCGACCCGGGATCGGGGGAGCTGTTTTTT.

The chain couples TRBV10-2 to TRBJ1-5; D is perhaps TRBD1 (5 bases). Trimming took off 5 bases at V and 1 base at J, with 9 bases between the two ends. The length of the CDR3 is 14 residues. Germline V CDR1 and CDR2: WSHSY, SAAADI. The CDR3 DNA follows: TGCGCCAGCAGTTTGACAGTGAGCAATCAGCCCCAGCATTTT. It specifies CASSLTVSNQPQHF.

The rearrangement links TRBV5-4 to TRBJ2-1, with 8 bases that match TRBD2. The CDR3 spans 15 residues. The germline gives CDR1 SGHNT, CDR2 YYREEE (reference sequence). The V segment lost 1 base and the J segment 13 bases; nucleotides outside the gene matches: 13. The CDR3 here is CASSLRRGGSDDQFF. DNA for the CDR3: TGTGCCAGCAGCTTGAGGCGCGGGGGGTCGGACGACCAGTTCTTC.

This rearrangement joins TRBV29-1 to TRBJ1-1; maybe TRBD1 (6 bases). Germline lookup yields CDR1 SQVTM and CDR2 ANQGSEA. The CDR3 contains 13 residues. Trimming removed 5 bases from V and 3 bases from J, with 13 bases in between. CDR3 sequence reads: CSVTGTWDTEAFF. The CDR3 bases are TGCAGCGTTACCGGGACATGGGACACTGAAGCTTTCTTT.

The J gene is TRBJ2-5, the V gene TRBV7-8; 7 bases align to TRBD2. CDR1 SGHVS and CDR2 FQNEAQ come from the germline V gene. Trimming took 2 bases from V and 5 from J; bases not matched to a gene: 8. This CDR3 has 15 amino acids. The CDR3 DNA sequence: TGTGCCAGCAGCTTACAGAGGCGGGGGAGGGAGACCCAGTACTTC. This codes for CASSLQRRGRETQYF. Filled out from reference TRBV7-8 and TRBJ2-5, the complete variable domain reads GAGVSQSPRYKVAKRGQDVALRCDPISGHVSLFWYQQALGQGPEFLTYFQNEAQLDKSGLPSDRFFAERPEGSVSTLKIQRTQQEDSAVYLCASSLQRRGRETQYFGPGTRLLVL.

The chain combines TRBV5-4 with TRBJ2-3; TRBD1 is a possible D gene (5 bases). Looked up from germline, CDR1 is SGHNT and CDR2 is YYREEE (reference sequence). This CDR3 has 15 amino acids. The V end lost 3 bases, the J end lost 2 bases, and 13 bases lay between the germline ends. The CDR3 is CASSWDTGATDTQYF. The DNA for the CDR3 is TGTGCCAGCAGCTGGGATACAGGTGCCACAGATACGCAGTATTTT.

The chain joins TRBV11-3 to TRBJ1-1; unclear D gene. Between the trimmed V and J ends, which lost 3 bases and 7 bases, there was a span of 12 bases. The CDR3 is 13 residues long. The germline gives CDR1 SGHNT, CDR2 YENEEA. CDR3 sequence reads: CASSFGEKGEAFF. The CDR3 DNA sequence: TGTGCCAGCAGCTTTGGGGAGAAGGGTGAAGCTTTCTTT.

The chain employs TRBV6-1 and TRBJ2-7; D is unclear. CDR3 length: 13 amino acids. The germline V gene encodes CDR1 MNHNS and CDR2 SASEGT. Between the trimmed V and J ends, which lost 2 bases and 3 bases, there was a span of 8 bases. CDR3 nucleotides: TGTGCCAGCAGTGAATATGGGCACTACGAGCAGTACTTC. Translation: CASSEYGHYEQYF.

This clone was detected only a few times. The chain combines TRBV5-1 with TRBJ2-1, with unresolved D. With 6 bases removed from V and 8 bases from J, the gap between germline ends came to 9 bases. The germline V gene has CDR1 SGHRS and CDR2 YFSETQ. This CDR3 has 11 residues. The CDR3 protein is CASNSHDEQFF. CDR3 DNA: TGCGCCAGCAATTCCCATGATGAGCAGTTCTTC.

V is TRBV15 and J is TRBJ2-1, with D perhaps TRBD2 (6 bases). The germline V gene encodes CDR1 LNHNV and CDR2 YYDKDF (reference sequence). Trimming took off 5 bases at V and 8 bases at J, with 16 bases between the two ends. The CDR3 loop spans 14 amino acids. In DNA, the CDR3 is TGTGCCACCAGCCGGGACTTCTTGGGGGATGAGCAGTTCTTC. The encoded protein is CATSRDFLGDEQFF.

The gene calls are TRBV18 and TRBJ2-1; 12 bases match TRBD2. J lost 4 bases, V lost 5 bases, and 3 bases had no gene match. CDR1 is KGHSH, CDR2 LQKENI, per germline. The CDR3 spans 15 residues. The CDR3 sequence: CASSWTSGEYNEQFF. CDR3 in DNA: TGTGCCAGCTCATGGACTAGCGGGGAATACAATGAGCAGTTCTTC.

The genes are TRBV25-1 and TRBJ1-4; no firm D call. This CDR3 is built from 11 residues. From germline, CDR1 is MGHDK and CDR2 SYGVNS. The CDR3 DNA reads TGTGCAGTACTGAAATCGGGGAAACTGTTTTTT. Protein: CAVLKSGKLFF.

The chain joins TRBV30 to TRBJ2-5, with D hard to call. TRBJ2-7 matches the DNA end more closely, so the J call is doubtful. CDR1 and CDR2 from the germline V gene are GTSNPN and SVGIG (reference sequence). The CDR3 is 13 residues long. The CDR3 protein is CAWSRMETYEQYF. CDR3 in DNA: TGTGCCTGGAGTAGGATGGAGACCTACGAGCAGTACTTC.

The rearrangement links TRBV7-2 to TRBJ2-1; 11 bases match TRBD2. This CDR3 is 15 amino acids long. Germline CDR1 SGHTA, CDR2 FQGNSA. V lost 5 bases to trimming and J lost 8 bases; unmatched junction nucleotides: 8. The CDR3 DNA follows: TGTGCCAGCAGCCTTAGCGGGGGGGCGAAGCATGAGCAGTTCTTC. Protein product: CASSLSGGAKHEQFF. Using reference TRBV7-2 and TRBJ2-1 for the parts outside the CDR3, the full variable domain is GAGVSQSPSNKVTEKGKDVELRCDPISGHTALYWYRQSLGQGLEFLIYFQGNSAPDKSGLPSDRFSAERTGGSVSTLTIQRTQQEDSAVYLCASSLSGGAKHEQFFGPGTRLTVL.

The chain uses TRBV15 and TRBJ1-5, with D unresolved. The CDR3 has 15 amino acids. CDR1 is LNHNV and CDR2 is YYDKDF in the germline V gene (reference sequence). V gave up 2 bases and J gave up 6 bases, with 14 bases separating them. The chain's CDR3 is CATSRSNGVGQPQHF. The CDR3 DNA is TGTGCCACCAGCAGATCCAACGGGGTGGGTCAGCCCCAGCATTTT.

Here the CDR3 reads CASSLGSGGQETQYF. The CDR3 nucleotides read TGTGCCAGCAGCTTGGGTAGCGGGGGCCAAGAGACCCAGTACTTC. The J gene is TRBJ2-5, the V gene TRBV5-4; 9 nucleotides line up with TRBD2. The CDR3 length is 15 residues. The germline V gene encodes CDR1 SGHNT and CDR2 YYREEE (reference sequence). J was trimmed by 1 base and V by 0 bases; bases with no gene match: 1.

The chain combines TRBV6-4 with TRBJ1-1; D uncertain. CDR1 and CDR2 from the germline V gene are MRHNA and SNTAGT. Trimming cost V 3 bases and J 5 bases, with 10 bases left between them. This CDR3 has 13 residues. The CDR3 loop reads CASSESRRTEAFF. The CDR3 DNA reads TGTGCCAGCAGTGAGTCCCGGCGGACTGAAGCTTTCTTT.

The rearrangement joins TRBV7-8 to TRBJ2-5; 8 bases fit TRBD2. V dropped 4 bases and J dropped 1; count of bases not matched to a gene: 14. The germline CDR1 and CDR2 sequences are SGHVS and FQNEAQ. The CDR3 runs to 18 residues. The CDR3 here is CASSSSPSGTSSQETQYF. The CDR3, as DNA: TGTGCCAGCAGCTCATCCCCCTCCGGGACTAGTAGCCAAGAGACCCAGTACTTC.

This clone was found a few times. This chain joins TRBV19 and TRBJ1-6, with 7 bases matching TRBD1. This CDR3 has 17 amino acids. In germline, CDR1 is LNHDA, CDR2 SQIVND (reference sequence). V shed 4 bases and J 13 bases; nucleotides not matched to a gene: 19. CDR3 in amino acids: CASSKRTGLFSQGPLHF. The CDR3 region has the DNA TGTGCCAGTAGTAAACGGACAGGTCTTTTCTCGCAAGGGCCCCTCCACTTT.

This clone was seen more than once but under ten times. The rearrangement uses TRBV7-6 and TRBJ2-5; 8 bases map to TRBD2. Trimming cost V 4 bases and J 4 bases; bases outside gene matches: 2. This CDR3 is built from 13 residues. Looked up from germline, CDR1 is SGHVS and CDR2 is FNYEAQ. CDR3 amino acids: CASSSGGGETQYF. The CDR3 region has the DNA TGTGCCAGCAGCTCCGGGGGGGGAGAGACCCAGTACTTC.

The gene calls are TRBV5-4 and TRBJ2-1, with D perhaps TRBD1 (6 bases). CDR3 length equals 13 residues. Trimming removed 4 bases from V and 6 bases from J, with 11 bases in between. From germline, CDR1 is SGHNT and CDR2 YYREEE (reference sequence). The CDR3 DNA reads TGTGCCAGCAGCACGACAGGCCCCAATGAGCAGTTCTTC. Its translation: CASSTTGPNEQFF.

This clone was seen a single time. The chain recombines TRBV15 with TRBJ2-5; 9 bases match TRBD1. The tail of the sequence fits TRBJ2-7 better, so the J call may be wrong. The germline V gene encodes CDR1 LNHNV and CDR2 YYDKDF (reference sequence). CDR3 length: 15 residues. The CDR3, as DNA: TGTGCCACCAGTATAAACAGGGGGCGCGAATACGAGCAGTACTTC. Its translation is CATSINRGREYEQYF.

The rearrangement links TRBV6-5 to TRBJ2-5; 10 positions agree with TRBD2. Unmatched junction bases numbered 7, after V lost 6 bases and J lost 6 bases. The CDR3 contains 14 residues. The germline gives CDR1 MNHEY, CDR2 SVGAGI. The CDR3 nucleotides are TGTGCCAGCAGCTTTAGCGGGGGGAGAAAGACCCAGTACTTC. As protein: CASSFSGGRKTQYF.

This clone was observed a few times. The chain links TRBV15 to TRBJ1-3, with 7 positions matching TRBD1. Germline trimming cut 3 bases from V and 7 bases from J; bases unmatched to any gene: 6. Germline V gene data show CDR1 as LNHNV and CDR2 as YYDKDF (reference sequence). This CDR3 spans 14 amino acids. In nucleotides, the CDR3 is TGTGCCACCAGCAGGCAGACAGGGCTGAACACCATATATTTT. It specifies CATSRQTGLNTIYF.

The rearrangement joins TRBV2 to TRBJ2-2; D gene ambiguous. CDR1 is SNHLY and CDR2 is FYNNEI in the germline V gene. Trimming removed 3 bases at V and 4 bases at J, with 9 bases between. The CDR3 contains 14 residues. CDR3 region: CASSEEQPTGELFF. The CDR3 DNA sequence: TGTGCCAGCAGTGAGGAACAGCCCACCGGGGAGCTGTTTTTT.

On this clone itself: The same CDR3 also results from other DNA sequences found in this sample. The chain combines TRBV7-9 with TRBJ1-1, with 9 bases fitting TRBD1. Germline V gene sequence: CDR1 SEHNR, CDR2 FQNEAQ (reference sequence). The CDR3 contains 15 residues. Unmatched junction bases numbered 4, after V lost 5 bases and J lost 0 bases. This chain's CDR3 is CASSPRDRVNTEAFF. CDR3 DNA: TGTGCCAGCAGCCCCAGGGACAGGGTGAACACTGAAGCTTTCTTT.